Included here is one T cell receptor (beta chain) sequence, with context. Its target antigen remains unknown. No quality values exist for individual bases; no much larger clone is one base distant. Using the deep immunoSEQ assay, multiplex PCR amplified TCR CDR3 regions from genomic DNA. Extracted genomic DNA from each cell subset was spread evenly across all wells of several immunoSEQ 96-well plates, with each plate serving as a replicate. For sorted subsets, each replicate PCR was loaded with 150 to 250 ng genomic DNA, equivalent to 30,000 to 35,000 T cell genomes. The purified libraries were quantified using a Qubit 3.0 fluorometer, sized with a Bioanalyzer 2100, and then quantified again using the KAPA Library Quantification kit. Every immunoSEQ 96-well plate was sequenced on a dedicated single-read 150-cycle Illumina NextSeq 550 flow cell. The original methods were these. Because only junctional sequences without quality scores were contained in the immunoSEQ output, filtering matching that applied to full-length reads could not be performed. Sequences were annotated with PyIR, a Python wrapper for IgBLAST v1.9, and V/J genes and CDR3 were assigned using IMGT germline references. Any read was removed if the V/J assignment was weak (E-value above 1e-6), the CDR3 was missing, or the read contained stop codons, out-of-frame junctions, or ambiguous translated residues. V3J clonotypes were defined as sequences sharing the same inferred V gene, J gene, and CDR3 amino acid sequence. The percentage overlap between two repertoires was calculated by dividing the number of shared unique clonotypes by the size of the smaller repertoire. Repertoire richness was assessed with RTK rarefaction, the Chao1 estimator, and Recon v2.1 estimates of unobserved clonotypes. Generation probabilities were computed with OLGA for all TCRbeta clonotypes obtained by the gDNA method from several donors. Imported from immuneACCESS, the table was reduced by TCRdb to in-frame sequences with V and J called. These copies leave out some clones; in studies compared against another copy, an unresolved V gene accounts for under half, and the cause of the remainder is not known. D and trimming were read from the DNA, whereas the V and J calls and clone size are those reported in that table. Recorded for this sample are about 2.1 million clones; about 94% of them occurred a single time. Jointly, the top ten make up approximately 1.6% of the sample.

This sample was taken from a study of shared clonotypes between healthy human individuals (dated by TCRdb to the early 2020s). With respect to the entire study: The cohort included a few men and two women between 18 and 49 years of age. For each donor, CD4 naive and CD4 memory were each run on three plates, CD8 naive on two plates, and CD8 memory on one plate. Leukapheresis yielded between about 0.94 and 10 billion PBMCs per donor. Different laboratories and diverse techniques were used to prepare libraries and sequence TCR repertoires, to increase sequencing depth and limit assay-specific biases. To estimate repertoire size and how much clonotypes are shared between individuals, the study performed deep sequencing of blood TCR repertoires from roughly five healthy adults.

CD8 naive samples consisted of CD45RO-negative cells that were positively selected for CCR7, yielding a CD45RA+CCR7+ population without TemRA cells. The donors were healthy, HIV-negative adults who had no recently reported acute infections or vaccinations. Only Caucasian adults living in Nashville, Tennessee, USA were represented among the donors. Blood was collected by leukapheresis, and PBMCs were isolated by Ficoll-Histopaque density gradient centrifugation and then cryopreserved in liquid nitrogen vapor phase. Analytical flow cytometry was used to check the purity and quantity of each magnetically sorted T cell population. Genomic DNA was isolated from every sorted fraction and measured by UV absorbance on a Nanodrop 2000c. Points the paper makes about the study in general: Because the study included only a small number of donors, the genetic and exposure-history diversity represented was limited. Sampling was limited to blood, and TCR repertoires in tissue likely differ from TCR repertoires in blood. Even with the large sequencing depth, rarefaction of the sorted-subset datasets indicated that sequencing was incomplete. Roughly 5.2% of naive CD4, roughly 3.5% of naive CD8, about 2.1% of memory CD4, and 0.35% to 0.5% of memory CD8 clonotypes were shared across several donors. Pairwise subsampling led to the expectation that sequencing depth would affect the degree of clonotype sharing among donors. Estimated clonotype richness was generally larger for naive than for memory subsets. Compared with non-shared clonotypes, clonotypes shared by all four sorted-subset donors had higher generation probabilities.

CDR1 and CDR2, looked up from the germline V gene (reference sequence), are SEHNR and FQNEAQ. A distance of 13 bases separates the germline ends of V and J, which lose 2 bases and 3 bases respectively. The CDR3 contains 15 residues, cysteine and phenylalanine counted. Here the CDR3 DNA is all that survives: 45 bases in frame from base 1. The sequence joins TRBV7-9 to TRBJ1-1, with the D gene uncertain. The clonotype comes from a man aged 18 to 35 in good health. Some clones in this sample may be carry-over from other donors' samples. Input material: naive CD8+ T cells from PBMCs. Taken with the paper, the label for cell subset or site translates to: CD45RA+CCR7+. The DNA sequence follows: TGTGCCAGCAGCTTATTCTCCGACAAGTACACTGAAGCTTTCTTT. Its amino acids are CASSLFSDKYTEAFF.